The 15 T cell receptor beta chains below come from one sample, sequenced in a study of Graves' ophthalmopathy and Graves' hyperthyroidism. RNA transcripts served as template for amplifying TCR beta CDR3 sequences. First-round RT-PCR relied on HTBI primers, and a second-round multiplex PCR came next. Via MiXCR, TCRdb re-called the multiplex PCR reads, giving one row per CDR3 protein. The sample lists hundreds of thousands of distinct CDR3 sequences; under 50% were seen once. The source material was peripheral blood. These receptors were taken from an adult man with Graves' ophthalmopathy.

The chain employs TRBV14 and TRBJ1-4; 8 bases align to TRBD1. V was pared by 0 bases and J by 2 bases, with 11 bases of the junction left unmatched. Germline V gene sequence: CDR1 SGHDN, CDR2 FVKESK. The CDR3 is 19 residues long. The CDR3 coding sequence is TGTGCCAGCAGCCAAGAGGGACAGGTCTTCTCAGGGACTAATGAAAAACTGTTTTTT. Its protein is CASSQEGQVFSGTNEKLFF. Looking up the rest from reference TRBV14 and TRBJ1-4 gives the full variable domain: EAGVTQFPSHSVIEKGQTVTLRCDPISGHDNLYWYRRVMGKEIKFLLHFVKESKQDESGMPNNRFLAERTGGTYSTLKVQPAELEDSGVYFCASSQEGQVFSGTNEKLFFGSGTQLSVL.

The chain combines TRBV2 with TRBJ1-2, with 9 positions matching TRBD1. There are 17 residues in the CDR3. Looked up from germline, CDR1 is SNHLY and CDR2 is FYNNEI. V shed 5 bases, J shed 4 bases, and the junction held 14 bases outside the gene matches. Here the CDR3 DNA reads TGTGCCAGCAGTTACTCGAGACAGGGGGTGTTCATCTATGGCTACACCTTC. As protein: CASSYSRQGVFIYGYTF.

This clonotype was counted many times. V and J are TRBV5-1 and TRBJ1-2; 7 bases are a match to TRBD1. The CDR3 has 15 residues. CDR1 is SGHRS and CDR2 is YFSETQ in the germline V gene. J was trimmed by 0 bases and V by 5 bases; bases with no gene match: 7. The CDR3 DNA sequence: TGCGCCAGCAGGCGTGGGGACAGTTCTAACTATGGCTACACCTTC. Protein sequence: CASRRGDSSNYGYTF.

About this clonotype itself: It may be a read error: a sequence one base away is much more abundant. The chain recombines TRBV25-1 with TRBJ2-3, with a tentative D call TRBD1 (7 bases). This CDR3 contains 16 residues. Trimming left V 1 base short and J 1 base short, with 12 bases between. CDR1 is MGHDK, CDR2 SYGVNS, per germline. The CDR3 region has the DNA TGTGCCAGCAGTGAATCAGGGGGGTCTGGCACAGATACGCAGTATTTT. Protein: CASSESGGSGTDTQYF.

The table lists this clonotype with many counts. The CDR3 protein is CSVLSNYGYTF. CDR3 in DNA: TGCAGCGTTCTGAGTAACTATGGCTACACCTTC. The V and J genes are TRBV29-1 and TRBJ1-2; D not certain. Trimming left V 5 bases short and J 1 base short, with 5 bases between. Germline loops: CDR1 SQVTM, CDR2 ANQGSEA. This CDR3 comprises 11 residues.

This clonotype has ten or more counts. The chain joins TRBV20-1 to TRBJ2-7; the D gene could be TRBD1 or TRBD2 (5 bases each). CDR3 size: 14 residues. The germline gives CDR1 DFQATT, CDR2 SNEGSKA (reference sequence). The V end lost 3 bases, the J end lost 2 bases, and 14 bases lay between the germline ends. The DNA of the CDR3 is TGCAGTGCTAGTCGTGTCGGGGCACCCTACGAGCAGTACTTC. Translating it yields CSASRVGAPYEQYF.

The chain links TRBV25-1 to TRBJ2-5; 13 bases agree with TRBD2. CDR1 and CDR2 (germline): MGHDK, SYGVNS. The CDR3 runs 17 residues. The V segment lost 5 bases and the J segment 5 bases; nucleotides outside the gene matches: 11. As DNA, the CDR3 is TGTGCCAGCAGTCTCCGAGGACTAGCGGGGGCCGGGGAGACCCAGTACTTC. This codes for CASSLRGLAGAGETQYF.

The sample holds a few counts of this clonotype. The chain employs TRBV4-1 and TRBJ1-1, with D tentatively TRBD1 (5 bases). This CDR3 has 17 residues. Germline CDR1 MGHRA, CDR2 YSYEKL. Trimming removed 2 bases at V and 0 bases at J, with 16 bases between. The CDR3 protein is CASSQSAGSDMNTEAFF. The CDR3 DNA sequence: TGCGCCAGCAGCCAATCCGCAGGGTCGGACATGAACACTGAAGCTTTCTTT.

V is TRBV7-3 and J is TRBJ2-6, with D possibly being TRBD1 (6 bases). Between the trimmed V and J ends, which lost 2 bases and 9 bases, there was a span of 11 bases. Germline V lookup: CDR1 SGHTA, CDR2 FQGTGA. The CDR3 has 14 residues. The CDR3: CASSLSGRGNVLTF. The DNA for the CDR3 is TGTGCCAGCAGCTTATCAGGCAGGGGCAACGTCCTGACTTTC.

The chain joins TRBV25-1 to TRBJ2-2; D might be TRBD1 (5 bases). The CDR3 runs to 17 residues. The V end lost 8 bases, the J end lost 0 bases, and 19 bases lay between the germline ends. CDR1 MGHDK and CDR2 SYGVNS come from the germline V gene. The chain's CDR3 is CASSPARAAANTGELFF. CDR3 nucleotide sequence: TGTGCCAGCTCACCAGCCAGGGCGGCCGCGAACACCGGGGAGCTGTTTTTT.

CDR3 region: CSTTGSLATEAFF. The CDR3 nucleotides read TGCAGCACAACCGGGTCCTTGGCCACTGAAGCTTTCTTT. The chain uses TRBV29-1 and TRBJ1-1; unclear D gene. Trimming took 8 bases from V and 4 from J, leaving 17 bases between them. The CDR3 is 13 amino acids. Germline lookup yields CDR1 SQVTM and CDR2 ANQGSEA.

This clonotype has only a few counts. This chain joins TRBV7-6 and TRBJ1-1; 8 bases line up with TRBD1. The germline V gene encodes CDR1 SGHVS and CDR2 FNYEAQ. Germline trimming cut 7 bases from V and 5 bases from J; bases unmatched to any gene: 9. The CDR3 is 14 residues long. The CDR3 DNA reads as TGTGCCAGCAATCGACAGGGGTCGGGGACTGAAGCTTTCTTT. This encodes CASNRQGSGTEAFF. Full variable domain (rest looked up from reference TRBV7-6 and TRBJ1-1): GAGVSQSPRYKVTKRGQDVALRCDPISGHVSLYWYRQALGQGPEFLTYFNYEAQQDKSGLPNDRFSAERPEGSISTLTIQRTEQRDSAMYRCASNRQGSGTEAFFGQGTRLTVV.

V gene TRBV11-2 combines with J gene TRBJ2-7; possibly TRBD1 or TRBD2 for D (6 bases each). The ends were cut back, 5 bases at V and 1 base at J, with 12 bases in the middle. The CDR3 covers 14 residues. Germline V gives CDR1 SGHAT, CDR2 FQNNGV. The CDR3 nucleotides are TGTGCCAGCAGCGTTAGGGGGGTATCCTACGAGCAGTACTTC. Translating gives CASSVRGVSYEQYF.

Comments on this clonotype: Mismatch with germline at one junction end may stem from a read error. This chain connects TRBV7-9 to TRBJ2-7; no definite D call. The CDR3 consists of 14 residues. The V gene's germline CDR1 is SEHNR and CDR2 FQNEAQ (reference sequence). CDR3 nucleotides: TGTGCCAGCAGCTTTCCCGGTGAGACCTACGAGCAGTGCTTC. It encodes CASSFPGETYEQCF.

Many counts were recorded for this clonotype. The rearrangement links TRBV7-9 to TRBJ2-7; 10 bases agree with TRBD2. J gave up 6 bases and V 5 bases, and 13 bases lay outside the gene matches. Germline CDR1 and CDR2: SEHNR and FQNEAQ (reference sequence). This CDR3 spans 16 amino acids. The DNA of the CDR3 is TGTGCCAGCAGCCCCCCTGGGGCTAGCGGGAGTTCCGAGCAGTACTTC. This sequence encodes CASSPPGASGSSEQYF.